This TCR beta chain was retrieved from a study of cytomegalovirus exposure and HLA in healthy donors (TCRdb year 2017). In terms of the full investigation: A later analysis indicated that the roughly 120 validation repertoires were generated on the platform also employed for the roughly 720 repertoires of the first cohort. Along with the roughly 670-subject first cohort, a separate validation cohort of over a hundred different subjects was used. To predict cytomegalovirus infection status, the study combined high-throughput TCR immunosequencing, statistical association of individual TCRs with disease status, and machine learning. The study was designed to test whether signatures of past pathogen exposure could be identified by cataloging public T cell receptors.

Library generation was performed with the immunoSEQ multiplex PCR assay. As for the original processing: To diagnose cytomegalovirus status from the catalog of TCR beta chain sequences, a statistical classification framework was built. TCRdb limited this immuneACCESS table to in-frame rearrangements with V and J called. A share of clones is missing; checked studies link under half to unresolved V genes, and the rest is unexplained. V and J calls and clone size are those listed in that table; D and trimming were worked out from the DNA. The sample includes 250,000 to 350,000 clones, with about nine tenths observed a single time. The ten largest clones add up to 1.2% of the sample. The CDR3 goes from the cysteine to the phenylalanine over 15 residues. Of the read, only the CDR3 DNA is kept; its 45 bases are in frame from base 1. Trimming leaves V shorter by 6 bases and J shorter by 1 base, with the junction holding 5 bases beyond the gene matches. Via the germline V gene, CDR1 is SNHLY and CDR2 FYNNEI.

The donors belonged to the validation cohort of roughly 120 subjects, which was separate from the roughly 670-subject first cohort. On the study overall, not on this receptor specifically: In vitro tests confirmed that three of the cytomegalovirus-associated TCR beta chains recognize cytomegalovirus antigens. Most TCR sequences were observed very rarely across donors, whereas some public TCRs were present in many individuals. The authors suggested that the approach could potentially be extended to other disease states and immunological phenotypes. In both the original and validation cohorts, the classifier was reported to diagnose cytomegalovirus status with high specificity and sensitivity. The study gave a list of some 150 TCR beta chains associated with cytomegalovirus. The validation cohort had no HLA typing available for a later analysis, so co-occurrence within that cohort was assessed over all 120 or so repertoires. Subsequent analysis determined that TCRs grouped into clusters in the first cohort also showed a tendency toward co-occurrence across the 120 or so validation repertoires, and roughly 94% of cluster scores exceeded 0.

This clone was recorded a few times. Its antigen remains undetermined. Within one base of it there is no much larger clone, and no base qualities were kept. The sequenced sample was PBMCs. The V and J segments used are TRBV2 and TRBJ1-4; 7 of the junction bases match TRBD1. The sequence derives from a woman in her twenties or thirties in good health and CMV-seropositive. This receptor carries the CDR3 CASSKQGVTNEKLFF. The DNA reads as follows: TGTGCCAGCAGCAAGCAGGGGGTAACTAATGAAAAACTGTTTTTT.